These T cell receptor beta chains were read from a single sample in a study of blood T cell repertoires in COVID-19. The method was immunoSEQ multiplex PCR; TCRdb's version includes in-frame clones alone and lacks a portion of them. Of 250,000 to 350,000 clones in the sample, 85% to 90% were seen once. The sequenced sample consisted of peripheral blood. The receptors stem from a woman between 45 and 60 years old with COVID-19, enrolled during active disease. The CDR3 runs from the conserved cysteine through the conserved F or W. The order of the fields is J gene, V gene, D gene, clone size, CDR3 DNA, CDR3 protein. D genes are given only for firm matches. Clone size appears in some rows only: once, few, many, or a class for an expanded clone.

TRBJ2-3 | TRBV29-1 | TRBD2 | . | TGCAGCGTCGGAGGCCTAGCGGGAGGGCCGAGAGATACGCAGTATTTT | CSVGGLAGGPRDTQYF
TRBJ2-1 | TRBV7-3 | . | . | TGTGCCAGCAGCTTAGGACAGATGGGGATCTACAATGAGCAGTTCTTC | CASSLGQMGIYNEQFF
TRBJ2-7 | TRBV7-2 | TRBD2 | . | TGTGCCAGCAGCTTAGCGGGGACTAGCCCGTACGAGCAGTACTTC | CASSLAGTSPYEQYF
TRBJ1-2 | TRBV3-1/TRBV3-2 | TRBD1 | . | TGTGCCAGCAGCCTGCCGGGACAGCATTATGGCTACACCTTC | CASSLPGQHYGYTF
TRBJ2-1 | TRBV3-1/TRBV3-2 | TRBD2 | . | TGTGCCAGCAGCACTAGCGGGAGTCACAATGAGCAGTTCTTC | CASSTSGSHNEQFF
TRBJ1-6 | TRBV5-4 | TRBD1 | . | TGTGCCAGCAGCCCTGGGGACAGGGTCGGTTCACCCCTCCACTTT | CASSPGDRVGSPLHF
TRBJ2-7 | TRBV2 | . | . | TGTGCCAGCAGTTCACAGGGAAATAACTACGAGCAGTACTTC | CASSSQGNNYEQYF
TRBJ2-5 | TRBV7-2 | . | . | TGTGCCAGCAGCTTCGGGGGAGTCCTTTCGGAGACCCAGTACTTC | CASSFGGVLSETQYF
TRBJ2-7 | TRBV24-1 | TRBD1 | . | TGTGCCACCAGTGATCCGGGACAGGGGCGAACCTACGAGCAGTACTTC | CATSDPGQGRTYEQYF
TRBJ1-1 | TRBV18 | . | . | TGTGCCAGCTCACCACCGACGGGAGGAAGAACTGAAGCTTTCTTT | CASSPPTGGRTEAFF
TRBJ1-2 | TRBV4-1 | . | once | TGCGCCAGCAGCCAAGCCTCCGGTGAGGGCGCTGGAAGTGGCTACACCTTC | CASSQASGEGAGSGYTF
TRBJ1-2 | TRBV15 | TRBD1 | . | TGTGCCACCAGCAGCGGGACAGGGGGCAAGGGCTACACCTTC | CATSSGTGGKGYTF
TRBJ1-1 | TRBV29-1 | . | . | TGCAGCGCTAAGGGGGGGCCCACTGAAGCTTTCTTT | CSAKGGPTEAFF
TRBJ2-7 | TRBV5-1 | . | . | TGCGCCAGCAGCTTGCCCAGTATCGAGGCTGGCGGGTACGAGCAGTACTTC | CASSLPSIEAGGYEQYF
TRBJ2-7 | TRBV10-3 | TRBD2 | . | TGTGCCATCAGTGCGGGACTAGCGGGAGGAGGGGCCTACGAGCAGTACTTC | CAISAGLAGGGAYEQYF
TRBJ2-7 | TRBV7-2 | TRBD2 | once | TGTGCCAGCAGCTTAACTAGCGGGTTCTACGAGCAGTACTTC | CASSLTSGFYEQYF
TRBJ1-1 | TRBV29-1 | . | . | TGCAGCGTTCCAAACCCACGGGGATCCATGAACACTGAAGCTTTCTTT | CSVPNPRGSMNTEAFF
TRBJ2-1 | TRBV5-1 | . | . | TGCGCCAGCAGCCCCTCCGGGACACTCGCCTACAATGAGCAGTTCTTC | CASSPSGTLAYNEQFF
TRBJ2-3 | TRBV7-6 | TRBD2 | . | TGTGCCAGCAGTACGGGAGGAGCAGATACGCAGTATTTT | CASSTGGADTQYF
TRBJ2-7 | TRBV5-1 | . | . | TGCGCCAGCAGCCCCCCCGGGGAGTTTGGTGGTGGCTACGAGCAGTACTTC | CASSPPGEFGGGYEQYF
TRBJ2-1 | TRBV7-6 | . | . | TGTGCCAGCAGCTTCCGGACTATGAGCTCCTACAATGAGCAGTTCTTC | CASSFRTMSSYNEQFF
TRBJ2-3 | TRBV9 | TRBD2 | . | TGTGCCAGCAGCGGGACTAGCGGGAGTGTAACAGATACGCAGTATTTT | CASSGTSGSVTDTQYF
TRBJ1-2 | TRBV19 | . | . | TGTGCCAGTAGTATCGTGAGGGGGTTGGATGGCTACACCTTC | CASSIVRGLDGYTF
TRBJ2-5 | TRBV9 | . | . | TGTGCCAGCAGCGTTGCAGAGGAAGAGACCCAGTACTTC | CASSVAEEETQYF
TRBJ1-1 | TRBV19 | . | . | TGTGCCAGTAGCCACACCCGGGGGGCGGGAACTGAAGCTTTCTTT | CASSHTRGAGTEAFF
TRBJ1-1 | TRBV7-2 | . | . | TGTGCCAGCAGCTTAGTTCGGTCGGGAGAAGCTTTCTTT | CASSLVRSGEAFF
TRBJ2-2 | TRBV6-5 | . | . | TGTGCCAGCAGATTCAGGGTAGCGAACACCGGGGAGCTGTTTTTT | CASRFRVANTGELFF